The 6 T cell receptor beta chains listed next were all sequenced from one sample in a study of blood T cells in healthy people across ages. Through a sample-barcoded 5' primer and a J-beta primer mix, a second PCR was run for roughly 7 to 11 cycles. TCRdb re-analysed the 5' RACE reads in MiXCR, keeping a single row per CDR3 protein. Of hundreds of thousands of distinct CDR3 sequences listed, 44% are singletons. The specimen was blood. Every receptor here comes from a man in his fifties or sixties in good health.

This clonotype was observed a few times. V is TRBV14 and J is TRBJ2-1; 8 nucleotides align to TRBD2. The trim removed 0 bases at V and 10 bases at J, leaving 5 bases unmatched. The CDR3 consists of 14 residues. Germline assignment: CDR1 SGHDN and CDR2 FVKESK. In DNA, the CDR3 is TGTGCCAGCAGCCAAGAGACCGGGAGGGGGGAGCAGTTCTTC. It yields the protein CASSQETGRGEQFF.

The V and J genes are TRBV27 and TRBJ2-7; 7 nucleotides line up with TRBD2. The tail of the sequence fits TRBJ2-5 better, so the J call may be wrong. The germline V gene encodes CDR1 MNHEY and CDR2 SMNVEV (reference sequence). The CDR3 spans 15 residues. CDR3 residues: CASSLIYGGWETQYF. The CDR3 coding sequence is TGTGCCAGCAGTTTAATATACGGGGGGTGGGAGACCCAGTACTTC.

The V gene is TRBV7-9, the J gene TRBJ1-5; D is uncertain. This CDR3 is built from 15 residues. V was trimmed by 4 bases and J by 0 bases, leaving 10 bases between them. Germline CDR1 reads SEHNR; CDR2 reads FQNEAQ (reference sequence). CDR3: CASSSGGDSNQPQHF. CDR3 DNA: TGTGCCAGCAGCTCGGGTGGGGATAGCAATCAGCCCCAGCATTTT.

A few counts support this clonotype. The rearrangement links TRBV6-6 to TRBJ1-2; D may be TRBD1 (5 bases). CDR1 is MNHNY and CDR2 is SVGAGI in the germline V gene (reference sequence). V was shortened by 3 bases and J by 8 bases, with 19 bases between the two germline ends. The length of the CDR3 is 15 residues. CDR3 residues: CASSYGEKGMYGYTF. The CDR3, as DNA: TGTGCCAGCAGTTATGGGGAGAAGGGGATGTACGGCTACACCTTC.

V usage is TRBV6-2 or TRBV6-3 and J usage is TRBJ2-3; 11 positions match TRBD2. The CDR3 length is 14 residues. The germline CDR1 and CDR2 sequences are MNHEY and SVGEGT. V shed 5 bases, J shed 5 bases, and the junction held 3 bases outside the gene matches. The CDR3 coding sequence is TGTGCCAGCAGTCGACTAGCGGGGAGAGATACGCAGTATTTT. Translated, it gives CASSRLAGRDTQYF.

This chain connects TRBV28 to TRBJ1-1; 7 bases agree with TRBD1. V gave up 6 bases and J gave up 4 bases; unmatched junction bases: 14. This CDR3 is built from 16 residues. CDR1 is MDHEN, CDR2 SYDVKM, per germline. This CDR3 is CASSVDREGLSTEAFF. CDR3 coding DNA: TGTGCCAGCAGCGTCGACAGGGAGGGTTTATCCACTGAAGCTTTCTTT.